These 21 T cell receptor beta chains share one sample of origin, sequenced in a study of vaccination effects on CD4 cells after COVID-19. These receptors' targets are unknown. ViraFEST used viral peptide pools to expand antigen-specific CD4+ T cells before sequencing. At the end of 10 days of culture, CD4+ T cells were isolated. Vaccine recipients had no previous SARS-CoV-2 infection; their nucleocapsid antibodies were negative. Assay used: immunoSEQ multiplex PCR; TCRdb lists only in-frame clones, some missing. The data hold around 35,000 clones, with about three fifths observed a single time. Sequencing was performed on CD4+ T cells from PBMCs cultured with HCoV-OC43 spike peptides, taken before COVID-19 vaccination. Indicated subset: HCoV-OC43 spike overlapping peptide pool stimulation. Receptors were obtained from a human donor who received a COVID-19 vaccine.

The genes are TRBV5-1 and TRBJ2-3, with D unresolved. The CDR3 contains 12 residues. CDR1 and CDR2 (germline): SGHRS, YFSETQ. V was shortened by 1 base and J by 6 bases, with 6 bases between the two germline ends. CDR3 nucleotides: TGCGCCAGCAGCTTGCTCTTTGATACGCAGTATTTT. Translating gives CASSLLFDTQYF.

This clone was seen more than once but under ten times. The V call is TRBV5-4, the J call TRBJ1-4, with D maybe TRBD1 (6 bases). This CDR3 has 14 residues. Germline assignment: CDR1 SGHNT and CDR2 YYREEE (reference sequence). The V and J ends lost 1 base and 7 bases respectively, with 11 bases between them. CDR3 protein: CASSLRDNGEKLFF. The CDR3 DNA sequence: TGTGCCAGCAGCTTGCGGGACAATGGTGAAAAACTGTTTTTT.

V gene TRBV6-5 combines with J gene TRBJ1-5; a possible D gene is TRBD1 (6 bases). This CDR3 has 13 residues. The germline V gene encodes CDR1 MNHEY and CDR2 SVGAGI. V was cut by 6 bases and J by 7 bases, with 13 bases left in between. DNA of the CDR3: TGTGCCAGCAGACCTACAGGGCAACAGCCCCAGCATTTT. It is translated as CASRPTGQQPQHF.

The chain uses TRBV27 and TRBJ1-1; D unclear. V dropped 2 bases and J dropped 5 bases, with 12 bases sitting between them. Germline V gives CDR1 MNHEY, CDR2 SMNVEV (reference sequence). This CDR3 is 14 amino acids long. CDR3 sequence (DNA): TGTGCCAGCAGTTTAGTTTGGGGTGGTACTGAAGCTTTCTTT. This encodes CASSLVWGGTEAFF.

The gene calls are TRBV19 and TRBJ2-1; TRBD2 agrees at 9 bases. The length of the CDR3 is 15 residues. The V gene end was trimmed by 4 bases and the J gene end by 14 bases; junction bases not matched to a gene: 15. The V gene's germline CDR1 is LNHDA and CDR2 SQIVND (reference sequence). CDR3 protein: CASSTSLRAGGIKFF. The CDR3 DNA sequence: TGTGCCAGTAGTACCTCCCTGAGAGCGGGAGGTATCAAGTTCTTC.

This clone was seen a few times. The chain combines TRBV5-1 with TRBJ1-1; D is perhaps TRBD1 (6 bases). The CDR3 is 15 amino acids. The V and J ends lost 4 bases and 4 bases respectively, with 17 bases between them. The germline V gene encodes CDR1 SGHRS and CDR2 YFSETQ. As DNA, the CDR3 is TGCGCCAGCAGCAATAAGACAGGAGGGCCCACTGAAGCTTTCTTT. The encoded protein is CASSNKTGGPTEAFF.

As to this clone: A junction end diverges from the germline sequence, so it may reflect a read error. This chain uses TRBV4-1 with TRBJ1-5; 12 positions match TRBD1. The length of the CDR3 is 17 residues. Germline CDR1 reads MGHRA; CDR2 reads YSYEKL. CDR3 nucleotides: TGCGCCAGCAGCCAACCCCGGGACAGGGGGCCCAATCAGCCCCAACATTTT. It is translated as CASSQPRDRGPNQPQHF.

This clone was detected only a few times. The rearrangement joins TRBV6-1 to TRBJ2-2; the D is unclear. The CDR3 totals 14 residues. Germline CDR1 reads MNHNS; CDR2 reads SASEGT. Trimming pared 3 bases from V and 5 bases from J, leaving 10 bases between. The CDR3 loop is CASSETFSTGELFF. The DNA of the CDR3 is TGTGCCAGCAGTGAGACTTTCTCTACCGGGGAGCTGTTTTTT.

J is TRBJ1-6 and V is TRBV10-3; the D gene is possibly TRBD1 (5 bases). CDR3 length equals 15 residues. The germline CDR1 and CDR2 sequences are ENHRY and SYGVKD. Between the trimmed V and J ends, which lost 10 bases and 7 bases, there was a span of 20 bases. CDR3 DNA: TGTGCCACGACCGAGGAAGGGGCCCAGAATTCACCCCTCCACTTT. Protein sequence: CATTEEGAQNSPLHF.

This clone was recorded many times. The chain recombines TRBV5-1 with TRBJ1-5; a weak D match, TRBD1 (5 bases). CDR1 and CDR2 (germline): SGHRS, YFSETQ. The CDR3 length is 14 residues. Trimming cost V 4 bases and J 4 bases, with 12 bases left between them. The CDR3 sequence is CASSRGLDNQPQHF. CDR3 DNA sequence: TGCGCCAGCAGCAGGGGTCTCGATAATCAGCCCCAGCATTTT.

The chain joins TRBV12-5 to TRBJ2-1; the match to TRBD2 covers 7 bases. V shed 0 bases, J shed 6 bases, and the junction held 8 bases outside the gene matches. Germline CDR1 LGHNT, CDR2 FRNRAP. CDR3 length equals 16 residues. CDR3 amino acids: CASGLVMGGVGNEQFF. Written as DNA, the CDR3 is TGTGCTAGTGGTTTGGTAATGGGAGGGGTGGGCAATGAGCAGTTCTTC.

V gene TRBV13 combines with J gene TRBJ2-7, with 7 bases that match TRBD1. V lost 0 bases to trimming and J lost 2 bases; unmatched junction nucleotides: 4. The CDR3 consists of 15 residues. Germline V gives CDR1 PRHDT, CDR2 FYEKMQ (reference sequence). CDR3 region: CASSLGRTGAYEQYF. CDR3 DNA: TGTGCCAGCAGCTTAGGACGGACAGGTGCCTACGAGCAGTACTTC.

In its sample, this clone was seen once. The chain uses TRBV14 and TRBJ2-2; D remains unclear. From germline, CDR1 is SGHDN and CDR2 FVKESK. V lost 2 bases and J 0 bases, leaving 10 bases between the germline ends. This CDR3 is 16 amino acids long. Written as DNA, the CDR3 is TGTGCCAGCAGCCAAAAGGACCCCGCGAACACCGGGGAGCTGTTTTTT. Protein: CASSQKDPANTGELFF.

The V gene is TRBV7-2, the J gene TRBJ1-1, with 9 bases matching TRBD1. Germline CDR1 and CDR2: SGHTA and FQGNSA. CDR3 length: 15 amino acids. V lost 5 bases to trimming and J lost 4 bases; unmatched junction nucleotides: 8. The CDR3 reads CASSPVDRGATEAFF. CDR3 bases: TGTGCCAGCAGCCCAGTCGACAGGGGGGCCACTGAAGCTTTCTTT.

Remarks on this clone: Additional DNA sequences in this sample encode the identical CDR3. This chain uses TRBV5-1 with TRBJ1-2; D is uncertain. The CDR3 totals 11 residues. Germline loops: CDR1 SGHRS, CDR2 YFSETQ. V lost 0 bases, J lost 5 bases, and 2 bases lay in between. CDR3 protein: CASSLGYGYTF. Written as DNA, the CDR3 is TGCGCCAGCAGCTTGGGGTATGGCTACACCTTC.

The chain uses TRBV3-1 (or the pseudogene TRBV3-2) and TRBJ2-5; D tentatively reads TRBD1 or TRBD2 (6 bases each). Per germline, CDR1 LGHDT and CDR2 YNNKEL (reference sequence). V shed 3 bases and J shed 4 bases, with 9 bases lying between them. This CDR3 comprises 13 residues. This chain's CDR3 is CASSQEGGETQYF. Written as DNA, the CDR3 is TGTGCCAGCAGCCAGGAGGGGGGAGAGACCCAGTACTTC.

This clone has a handful of counts. The chain couples TRBV7-9 to TRBJ1-1; weak D call: TRBD1 (6 bases). V lost 5 bases to trimming and J lost 5 bases, with 18 bases between them. Per the germline V gene, CDR1 is SEHNR and CDR2 is FQNEAQ (reference sequence). The CDR3 sequence is 15 residues long. The CDR3 here is CASSQQQGLGTEAFF. The CDR3, as DNA: TGTGCCAGCAGCCAACAACAGGGATTAGGGACTGAAGCTTTCTTT.

V is TRBV19 and J is TRBJ2-1; D is perhaps TRBD1 (6 bases). The V gene lost 5 bases and the J gene lost 12 bases, with 11 bases spanning the gap. Germline loops: CDR1 LNHDA, CDR2 SQIVND (reference sequence). CDR3 length: 11 residues. The CDR3 spells CASSVTGWQFF. The CDR3 bases are TGTGCCAGTAGTGTGACAGGTTGGCAGTTCTTC. Full variable domain (remainder filled in from reference TRBV19 and TRBJ2-1): DGGITQSPKYLFRKEGQNVTLSCEQNLNHDAMYWYRQDPGQGLRLIYYSQIVNDFQKGDIAEGYSVSREKKESFPLTVTSAQKNPTAFYLCASSVTGWQFFGPGTRLTVL.

The chain uses TRBV5-1 and TRBJ1-4; D uncertain. Germline CDR1 and CDR2: SGHRS and YFSETQ. Deletions cut 2 bases from V and 7 bases from J, with 12 bases between. This CDR3 is 14 amino acids long. The CDR3 is CASSFNGVTEKLFF. The CDR3 coding sequence is TGCGCCAGCAGCTTCAACGGGGTAACTGAAAAACTGTTTTTT.

A few counts support this clone. The genes are TRBV11-2 and TRBJ1-2; 8 bases are a match to TRBD1. This CDR3 comprises 14 residues. J gave up 2 bases and V 5 bases, and 4 bases lay outside the gene matches. Germline CDR1 is SGHAT and CDR2 is FQNNGV. CDR3 region: CASSGQGKNYGYTF. In DNA form, the CDR3 reads TGTGCCAGCAGCGGACAGGGAAAGAACTATGGCTACACCTTC.

This chain joins TRBV24-1 and TRBJ1-4; a weak D match, TRBD1 (6 bases). CDR3 length: 14 amino acids. Trimming removed 2 bases from V and 11 bases from J, with 14 bases in between. In germline, CDR1 is KGHDR, CDR2 SFDVKD. The CDR3 region has the DNA TGTGCCACCAGTGATTCGGACGGGACAAATAAACTGTTTTTT. This codes for CATSDSDGTNKLFF.